These T cell receptor beta chains were read from a single sample in a study of blood T cell repertoires in COVID-19. Sequencing was performed with immunoSEQ multiplex PCR; in TCRdb, only in-frame clones are kept and a portion is missing. The sample carries roughly 70,000 clones, around 90% recorded once. Sequenced input: peripheral blood. These receptors were taken from a woman aged 55-70 years with active COVID-19. CDR3s include the opening cysteine and the closing phenylalanine or tryptophan. Fields, in order: V gene, D gene, clone size, J gene, CDR3 DNA, CDR3 protein. A D gene is named only where the DNA matches it firmly. Clone size, where shown, is once, few, many, or a class for clones that have expanded.

v_call: TRBV19; d_call: .; clone_size: .; j_call: TRBJ1-4; cdr3_nt: TGTGCCTCGGGGTTGGGGGCGCATGAAAAACTGTTTTTT; cdr3_aa: CASGLGAHEKLFF
v_call: TRBV12-3/TRBV12-4; d_call: .; clone_size: once; j_call: TRBJ1-2; cdr3_nt: TGTGCCAGCAGTTTAAACAGCCACTGGGGCTACACCTTC; cdr3_aa: CASSLNSHWGYTF
v_call: TRBV7-2; d_call: .; clone_size: .; j_call: TRBJ2-3; cdr3_nt: TGTGCCAGCAGCTTAAGTACTTCCACAGATACGCAGTATTTT; cdr3_aa: CASSLSTSTDTQYF
v_call: TRBV21-1; d_call: .; clone_size: .; j_call: TRBJ2-5; cdr3_nt: TGTGCCAGCAGCAAAGCCCGTTCCGGGACCCAGTACTTC; cdr3_aa: CASSKARSGTQYF
v_call: TRBV6-1; d_call: TRBD1; clone_size: .; j_call: TRBJ2-1; cdr3_nt: TGTGCCAGCAGTGATGGGACAGGGGAGGGAGTTGAGCAGTTCTTC; cdr3_aa: CASSDGTGEGVEQFF
v_call: TRBV7-9; d_call: .; clone_size: .; j_call: TRBJ2-7; cdr3_nt: TGTGCCAGCAGCAGAGTAGAGTTGCAGTACTTC; cdr3_aa: CASSRVELQYF
v_call: TRBV5-6; d_call: .; clone_size: few; j_call: TRBJ2-5; cdr3_nt: TGTGCCAGCAGGACAGGAGTACAAGAGACCCAGTACTTC; cdr3_aa: CASRTGVQETQYF
v_call: TRBV27; d_call: .; clone_size: .; j_call: TRBJ2-3; cdr3_nt: TGTGCCAGCAGTTTATCCAGGGGAACGCAGTATTTT; cdr3_aa: CASSLSRGTQYF
v_call: TRBV11-2; d_call: .; clone_size: .; j_call: TRBJ2-7; cdr3_nt: TGTGCCAGCAGCTCCAGGGGCTACGAGCAGTACTTC; cdr3_aa: CASSSRGYEQYF
v_call: TRBV12-2; d_call: .; clone_size: .; j_call: TRBJ2-1; cdr3_nt: TGTGCAAGTCGCTTTTCCGGGACAGGACTAGCGGGGGGCCACAATGAGCAGTTCTTC; cdr3_aa: CASRFSGTGLAGGHNEQFF
v_call: TRBV3-1/TRBV3-2; d_call: TRBD2; clone_size: .; j_call: TRBJ2-3; cdr3_nt: TGTGCCAGCAGCTCCACTAGCGGGAGAGGTGGTACGCAGTATTTT; cdr3_aa: CASSSTSGRGGTQYF
v_call: TRBV7-2; d_call: .; clone_size: .; j_call: TRBJ2-7; cdr3_nt: TGTGCCAGCACACCGGACTACAGCTCCTACGAGCAGTACTTC; cdr3_aa: CASTPDYSSYEQYF
v_call: TRBV3-1/TRBV3-2; d_call: .; clone_size: .; j_call: TRBJ1-6; cdr3_nt: TGTGCCAGCCAGCCAGGTTCTTCACCCCTCCACTTT; cdr3_aa: CASQPGSSPLHF
v_call: TRBV9; d_call: TRBD1; clone_size: few; j_call: TRBJ2-1; cdr3_nt: TGTGCCAGCAGCGCCCCCGGGACAGGGGACAATGAGCAGTTCTTC; cdr3_aa: CASSAPGTGDNEQFF
v_call: TRBV6-5; d_call: .; clone_size: .; j_call: TRBJ1-5; cdr3_nt: TGTGCCAGCAGCCACCGGGACTCTGCCCAGCCCCAGCATTTT; cdr3_aa: CASSHRDSAQPQHF